This TCR beta chain is from a study of blood T cell repertoires in COVID-19. Whole-study context: Sample material is recorded as cDNA or gDNA derived from T cells, B-cell-depleted T cells, or PBMCs.

Method: immunoSEQ multiplex PCR; TCRdb's copy keeps in-frame clones and lacks some. The sample carries 200,000 or so clones, 70% to 90% recorded once. The germline gives CDR1 MNHEY, CDR2 SVGAGI. This CDR3 is 13 amino acids long. V dropped 8 bases and J dropped 6; count of bases not matched to a gene: 7. The TCR sequence derives from a man aged 50 to 59 who had recovered from COVID-19. This chain connects TRBV6-5 to TRBJ1-1; 9 nucleotides line up with TRBD1. The specimen was peripheral blood. CDR3 sequence (DNA): TGTGCCAGCGTGGGACAGGGTGTTCCTGAAGCTTTCTTT. Residues: CASVGQGVPEAFF.